This T cell receptor beta chain was captured in a study of T-cell memory formation after mild COVID-19. Notes on the study in general: CD4/CD8 balance held among clones contracting day 15 to 85, and later expanders leaned CD4+.

The sample holds a few counts of this clonotype. Its antigen is currently unknown. One entry per CDR3 protein, called by TCRdb with MiXCR from the 5' RACE reads. This sample has roughly 100,000 distinct CDR3 sequences, with about 17% found just once. The CDR3 has 15 residues. Germline V gives CDR1 SGHAT, CDR2 FQNNGV. Trimming stripped 5 bases from V and 4 bases from J, with 17 bases between. The clonotype originates from an adult woman who had mild COVID-19 (a few samples of this study predate the infection). Cell type and time point are not known. The chain couples TRBV11-2 to TRBJ1-1; D not resolved. Sequencing was carried out using PBMCs or a T cell subset sorted from them (not recorded which). The CDR3 region is CASSHRGLMGTEAFF. CDR3 in DNA: TGTGCCAGCAGCCACCGAGGTTTGATGGGCACTGAAGCTTTCTTT.